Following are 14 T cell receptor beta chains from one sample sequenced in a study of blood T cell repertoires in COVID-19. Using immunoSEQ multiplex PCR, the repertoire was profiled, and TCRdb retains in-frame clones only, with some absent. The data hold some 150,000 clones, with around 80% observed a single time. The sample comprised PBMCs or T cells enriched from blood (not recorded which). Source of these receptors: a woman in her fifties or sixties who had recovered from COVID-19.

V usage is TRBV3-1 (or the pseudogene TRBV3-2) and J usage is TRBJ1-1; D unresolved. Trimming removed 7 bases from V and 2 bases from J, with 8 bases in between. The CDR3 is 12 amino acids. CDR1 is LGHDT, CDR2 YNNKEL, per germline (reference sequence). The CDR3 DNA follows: TGTGCCAGCACCGGAGGTAACACTGAAGCTTTCTTT. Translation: CASTGGNTEAFF.

The CDR3 loop reads CASSFWRATGNTIYF. The CDR3 DNA sequence: TGTGCCAGCAGCTTCTGGAGGGCCACTGGAAACACCATATATTTT. The chain uses TRBV11-2 and TRBJ1-3, with D unclear. Looked up from germline, CDR1 is SGHAT and CDR2 is FQNNGV. This CDR3 is built from 15 residues. Trimming left V 3 bases short and J 2 bases short, with 11 bases between.

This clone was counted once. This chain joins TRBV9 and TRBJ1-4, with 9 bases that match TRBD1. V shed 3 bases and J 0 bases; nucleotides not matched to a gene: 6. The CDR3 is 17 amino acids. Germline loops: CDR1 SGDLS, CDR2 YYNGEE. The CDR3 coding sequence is TGTGCCAGCAGCGGGGGGACAGGGATGGCAACTAATGAAAAACTGTTTTTT. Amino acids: CASSGGTGMATNEKLFF. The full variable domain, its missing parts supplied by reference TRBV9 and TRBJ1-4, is DSGVTQTPKHLITATGQRVTLRCSPRSGDLSVYWYQQSLDQGLQFLIQYYNGEERAKGNILERFSAQQFPDLHSELNLSSLELGDSALYFCASSGGTGMATNEKLFFGSGTQLSVL.

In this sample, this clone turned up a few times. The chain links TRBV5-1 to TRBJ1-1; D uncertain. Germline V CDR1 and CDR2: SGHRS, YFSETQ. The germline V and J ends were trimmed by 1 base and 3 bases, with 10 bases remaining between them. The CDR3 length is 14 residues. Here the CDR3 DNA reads TGCGCCAGCAGCTTGCGGTATTTGGACACTGAAGCTTTCTTT. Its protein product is CASSLRYLDTEAFF.

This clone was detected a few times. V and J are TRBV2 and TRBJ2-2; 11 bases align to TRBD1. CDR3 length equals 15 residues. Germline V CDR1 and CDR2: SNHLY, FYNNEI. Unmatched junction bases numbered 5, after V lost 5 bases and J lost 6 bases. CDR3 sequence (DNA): TGTGCCAGCAGTCTAGGACAGGGGGCGGCCGGGGAGCTGTTTTTT. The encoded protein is CASSLGQGAAGELFF.

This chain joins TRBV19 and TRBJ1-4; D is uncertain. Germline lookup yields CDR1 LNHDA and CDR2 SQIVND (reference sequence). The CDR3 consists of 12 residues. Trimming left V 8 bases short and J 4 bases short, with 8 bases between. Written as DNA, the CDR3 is TGTGCCAGTCGCAGTGATAATGAAAAACTGTTTTTT. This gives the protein CASRSDNEKLFF.

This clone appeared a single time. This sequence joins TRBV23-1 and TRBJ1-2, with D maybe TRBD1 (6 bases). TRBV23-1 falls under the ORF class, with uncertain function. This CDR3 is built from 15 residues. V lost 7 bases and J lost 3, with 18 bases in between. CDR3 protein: CASIGGGAHHYGYTF. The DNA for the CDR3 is TGCGCCAGCATTGGGGGCGGCGCCCACCACTATGGCTACACCTTC.

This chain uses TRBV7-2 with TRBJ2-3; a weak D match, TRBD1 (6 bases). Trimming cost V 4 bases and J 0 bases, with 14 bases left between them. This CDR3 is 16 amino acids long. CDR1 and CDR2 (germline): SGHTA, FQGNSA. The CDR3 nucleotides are TGTGCCAGCAGCTCCCCGGGACACATGAGCACAGATACGCAGTATTTT. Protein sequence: CASSSPGHMSTDTQYF.

The CDR3 is CASSVTGNQPQHF. In DNA, the CDR3 is TGTGCCAGCAGCGTGACCGGGAATCAGCCCCAGCATTTT. V and J are TRBV9 and TRBJ1-5, with D uncertain. Per germline, CDR1 SGDLS and CDR2 YYNGEE. Between the trimmed V and J ends, which lost 2 bases and 4 bases, there was a span of 7 bases. This CDR3 comprises 13 residues.

For the CDR3, the DNA is TGCGCCAGCAGCTTGTCGGGGGATAGCACAGATACGCAGTATTTT. This codes for CASSLSGDSTDTQYF. This chain joins TRBV5-1 and TRBJ2-3, with D possibly being TRBD2 (6 bases). The CDR3 runs 15 residues. The V end lost 1 base, the J end lost 0 bases, and 9 bases lay between the germline ends. The germline V gene encodes CDR1 SGHRS and CDR2 YFSETQ.

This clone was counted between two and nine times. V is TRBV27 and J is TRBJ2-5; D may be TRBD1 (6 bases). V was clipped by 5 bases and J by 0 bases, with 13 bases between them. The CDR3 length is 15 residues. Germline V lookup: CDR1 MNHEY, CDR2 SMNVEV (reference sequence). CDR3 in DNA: TGTGCCAGCAGTCGCGTACAGGGCGACCAAGAGACCCAGTACTTC. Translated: CASSRVQGDQETQYF.

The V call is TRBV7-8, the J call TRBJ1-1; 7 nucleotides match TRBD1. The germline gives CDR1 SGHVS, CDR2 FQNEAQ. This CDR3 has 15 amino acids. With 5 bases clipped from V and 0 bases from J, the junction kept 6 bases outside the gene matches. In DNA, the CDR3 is TGTGCCAGCAGCCGGTCGACAGGGATGAACACTGAAGCTTTCTTT. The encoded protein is CASSRSTGMNTEAFF. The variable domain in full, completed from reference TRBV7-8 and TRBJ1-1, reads GAGVSQSPRYKVAKRGQDVALRCDPISGHVSLFWYQQALGQGPEFLTYFQNEAQLDKSGLPSDRFFAERPEGSVSTLKIQRTQQEDSAVYLCASSRSTGMNTEAFFGQGTRLTVV.

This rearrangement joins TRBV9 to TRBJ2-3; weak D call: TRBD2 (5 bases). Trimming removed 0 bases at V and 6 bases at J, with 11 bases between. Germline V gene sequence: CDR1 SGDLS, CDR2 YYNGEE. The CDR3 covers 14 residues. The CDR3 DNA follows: TGTGCCAGCAGCGTAGATCCTAGCTTGGATACGCAGTATTTT. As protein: CASSVDPSLDTQYF.

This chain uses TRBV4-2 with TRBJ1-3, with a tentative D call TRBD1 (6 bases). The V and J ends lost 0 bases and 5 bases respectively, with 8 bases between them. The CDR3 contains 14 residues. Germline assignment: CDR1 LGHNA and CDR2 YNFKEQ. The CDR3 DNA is TGTGCCAGCAGCCAAGACAGGGGACGAAACACCATATATTTT. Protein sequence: CASSQDRGRNTIYF.